The 5 T cell receptor beta chains below were found in one sample sequenced in a study of CD8+ T cells in alopecia areata. Sequencing templates came from extracted RNA that was reverse transcribed into cDNA. Clones were read by immunoSEQ multiplex PCR, and TCRdb kept only the in-frame ones, dropping some. The sample yields about 210,000 clones, over 60% seen once. Treatment meaning: oral pan-JAK inhibitor, 5-10 mg twice daily. Source: CD4+ T cells sorted from blood, taken at week 4, from a patient treated with tofacitinib. These receptors all stem from a human donor with alopecia areata.

The V call is TRBV7-2, the J call TRBJ2-3; D not resolved. This CDR3 region has 14 residues. Germline V CDR1 and CDR2: SGHTA, FQGNSA. The ends were cut back, 2 bases at V and 1 base at J, with 7 bases in the middle. The CDR3 DNA reads as TGTGCCAGCAGCTTACAAAGCGGCACAGATACGCAGTATTTT. Translated, it gives CASSLQSGTDTQYF.

The chain is built from TRBV11-2 and TRBJ2-7; D may be TRBD1 (6 bases). CDR3 length equals 15 residues. The V gene's germline CDR1 is SGHAT and CDR2 FQNNGV. The V gene lost 0 bases and the J gene lost 2 bases, with 11 bases spanning the gap. The DNA of the CDR3 is TGTGCCAGCAGCTTAGACAGGGGTTTCACCTACGAGCAGTACTTC. Its translation is CASSLDRGFTYEQYF.

The J gene is TRBJ2-3, the V gene TRBV29-1, with D possibly TRBD1 on 7 matching bases. Trimming left V 5 bases short and J 1 base short, with 13 bases between. CDR1 and CDR2 from the germline V gene are SQVTM and ANQGSEA. The CDR3 length is 14 residues. CDR3 region: CSVQGGPGTDTQYF. In DNA, the CDR3 is TGCAGCGTTCAGGGGGGCCCAGGCACAGATACGCAGTATTTT.

This clone was seen a handful of times. The chain recombines TRBV29-1 with TRBJ1-1; 9 bases map to TRBD1. From germline, CDR1 is SQVTM and CDR2 ANQGSEA. Trimming removed 0 bases from V and 0 bases from J; junction bases left unmatched: 8. The CDR3 extends over 17 amino acids. The DNA of the CDR3 is TGCAGCGTTGAAGAGATACAGGGGGCGGTGTTGAACACTGAAGCTTTCTTT. This sequence encodes CSVEEIQGAVLNTEAFF.

The V call is TRBV25-1, the J call TRBJ2-5; TRBD1 agrees at 8 bases. V trimming: 8 bases; J trimming: 4 bases; junction bases outside the gene matches: 6. The CDR3 spans 13 residues. Germline CDR1 MGHDK, CDR2 SYGVNS. In nucleotides, the CDR3 is TGTGCCAGCGAGGACAGGGTGGGAGAGACCCAGTACTTC. Translated, it gives CASEDRVGETQYF.